This TCR beta chain was identified during a study of CD8 T cells in ankylosing spondylitis. The V and J ends lost 2 bases and 4 bases respectively, with 14 bases between them. The CDR3 has 15 amino acids. CDR1 and CDR2 from the germline V gene are LGHNA and YSLEER. General study points: Reports say disease-linked clones showed up significantly more in matched ankylosing spondylitis synovial fluid.

A note on this clonotype: Its specificity is unknown.

Each CDR3 protein is one row after TCRdb ran MiXCR on the 5' RACE reads. The repertoire consists of some 140,000 distinct CDR3 sequences, with roughly 8.4% occurring once and the leading ten covering about 7.1%. The TCR comes from a male donor with ankylosing spondylitis. Sequenced sample: synovial fluid, either unsorted or a sorted T cell fraction (not recorded which). The chain has TRBV4-3 and TRBJ1-2, with D perhaps matching TRBD1 (5 bases). The CDR3 region has the DNA TGCGCCAGCAGCCAACGGGGTGGGGGGAGCTATGGCTACACCTTC. It translates to CASSQRGGGSYGYTF.